This is a list of T cell receptor beta chains from one sample in a study of cytomegalovirus exposure and HLA in healthy donors. Sequenced by immunoSEQ multiplex PCR; TCRdb stores in-frame clones only, minus some. This table has some 110,000 clones, 9% to 10% appearing once. Specimen: PBMCs. Source of these receptors: a man aged 25-40 years in good health and CMV-seronegative. Both conserved end residues are part of each CDR3. A D gene is named only where the DNA matches it firmly. Clone sizes are given selectively: once, few, many, or a class where the clone is expanded.

- | TRBJ2-7 | - | TRBV5-8 | TGTGCCAGCACCAACGGTTGGGGGCGCGGCGAGCAGTACTTC | CASTNGWGRGEQYF
- | TRBJ1-2 | TRBD1 | TRBV5-1 | TGCGCCAGCAGCTTGGTTTCGGCGGGGACAGGGGAGGATGGCTACACCTTC | CASSLVSAGTGEDGYTF
few | TRBJ2-7 | - | TRBV18 | TGTGCCAGCCACGGGTCGACCTACGAGCAGTACTTC | CASHGSTYEQYF
few | TRBJ1-5 | TRBD1 | TRBV28 | TGTGCCAGCAGTCCGGACAGGGGCAAACAGCCCCAGCATTTT | CASSPDRGKQPQHF
- | TRBJ1-2 | - | TRBV7-9 | TGTGCCAGCAGCTTCGGAGAAAACTATGGCTACACCTTC | CASSFGENYGYTF
few | TRBJ2-5 | - | TRBV7-6 | TGTGCCAGCAGCTTTAAGAGAGGGCAGGGGGAGACCCAGTACTTC | CASSFKRGQGETQYF
- | TRBJ2-1 | TRBD2 | TRBV6-4 | TGTGCCAGCAGTGACTCTGGGGGGGGCTACAATGAGCAGTTCTTC | CASSDSGGGYNEQFF
- | TRBJ1-1 | - | TRBV11-3 | TGTGCCAGCAGCTCACAGGGGAACACTGAAGCTTTCTTT | CASSSQGNTEAFF
- | TRBJ2-7 | - | TRBV6-1 | TGTGCCAGCAGGTCTAGCGTATACGAGCAGTACTTC | CASRSSVYEQYF
- | TRBJ2-1 | TRBD2 | TRBV28 | TGTGCCAGCAGAGAGGGAGGGGCGATGTATGAGCAGTTCTTC | CASREGGAMYEQFF
- | TRBJ2-3 | - | TRBV5-1 | TGCGCCAGCAGCTTGAGGAGCGGTTCCACAGATACGCAGTATTTT | CASSLRSGSTDTQYF
- | TRBJ1-1 | TRBD1 | TRBV30 | TGTGCCTGGAGCATGGGGACAGGAGATGAAGCTTTCTTT | CAWSMGTGDEAFF
once | TRBJ1-2 | TRBD1 | TRBV6-5 | TGTGCCAGCAGTTCCTCGTGGGGAGGACAGGAATCCTTC | CASSSSWGGQESF
few | TRBJ2-1 | TRBD1 | TRBV4-3 | TGCGCCAGCAGCCAGACAGGGGTGGGTAATGAGCAGTTCTTC | CASSQTGVGNEQFF
- | TRBJ2-1 | - | TRBV18 | TGTGCCAGTTCCTGGGACTCCCGACCCTACAATGAGCAGTTCTTC | CASSWDSRPYNEQFF
- | TRBJ2-7 | - | TRBV7-9 | TGTGCCAGCAGCCGGACTAACGAGCAGTACTTC | CASSRTNEQYF
few | TRBJ1-2 | - | TRBV14 | TGTGCCAGCAGCCAAACTTCGAGCTATGGCTACACCTTC | CASSQTSSYGYTF
few | TRBJ2-5 | - | TRBV10-1 | TGCGCCAGCAGTGAGTCCGTGGCGGAAGAGACCCAGTACTTC | CASSESVAEETQYF
few | TRBJ2-5 | TRBD2 | TRBV7-3 | TGTGCCAGCAGCTTAAGGGGGGGAGAAGAGACCCAGTACTTC | CASSLRGGEETQYF
few | TRBJ1-1 | - | TRBV7-9 | TGTGCCAGCAACCTGGACAGTCGGAACACTGAAGCTTTCTTT | CASNLDSRNTEAFF
few | TRBJ2-2 | TRBD2 | TRBV7-2 | TGTGCCAGCAGCTTACTGGGGGGAGGGACCGGGGAGCTGTTTTTT | CASSLLGGGTGELFF
few | TRBJ2-7 | - | TRBV7-9 | TGTGCCAGCAGCTTAGAGGGAGGAGGCTACGAGCAGTACTTC | CASSLEGGGYEQYF
- | TRBJ1-2 | TRBD1 | TRBV7-8 | TGTGCCAGCAGCCCGGCAGGGTCAGGGGGCTCCTCCTATGGCTACACCTTC | CASSPAGSGGSSYGYTF
- | TRBJ1-1 | - | TRBV6-5 | TGTGCCAGCAGCCCTGACTTCAGTTGGAACACTGAAGCTTTCTTT | CASSPDFSWNTEAFF
few | TRBJ2-7 | TRBD2 | TRBV5-1 | TGCGCCAGCAGCTCAGCGGGAGGGCCGGACGAGCAGTACTTC | CASSSAGGPDEQYF
once | TRBJ1-2 | TRBD1 | TRBV28 | TGTGCCAGCAGGCCAACCGGGACAGGGGGAAGTGGCTACACCTTC | CASRPTGTGGSGYTF
- | TRBJ1-2 | - | TRBV2 | TGTGCCAGCAGCCTGGACACCCCGAGGGGCTACACCTTC | CASSLDTPRGYTF
few | TRBJ2-6 | TRBD1 | TRBV27 | TGTGCCAGCAGTTCCTGGACAGGGCAGAATGGGGCCAACGTCCTGACTTTC | CASSSWTGQNGANVLTF
- | TRBJ1-1 | - | TRBV10-2 | TGCGCCAGCAGTTCCGGACAGAACACTGAAGCTTTCTTT | CASSSGQNTEAFF
few | TRBJ2-5 | TRBD1 | TRBV9 | TGTGCCAGCAGCGTAGGGGACAGACTGCAAGAGACCCAGTACTTC | CASSVGDRLQETQYF
few | TRBJ2-3 | - | TRBV28 | TGTGCCAGCAGTTCCCCAGGAGGGGGCAGTGCAGATACGCAGTATTTT | CASSSPGGGSADTQYF
- | TRBJ2-2 | - | TRBV27 | TGTGCCAGCAGCGTGGACTACCAGAACACCGGGGAGCTGTTTTTT | CASSVDYQNTGELFF
few | TRBJ2-1 | TRBD1 | TRBV9 | TGTGCCAGCAGCGTGTGGACAGGCTACAATGAGCAGTTCTTC | CASSVWTGYNEQFF
- | TRBJ2-1 | TRBD2 | TRBV5-4 | TGTGCCAGCAGTAACCCGGGGGGGACTAGCGGGTACAATGAGCAGTTCTTC | CASSNPGGTSGYNEQFF